The rows below give T cell receptor beta chains drawn from one sample of a study of T cells in Graves' hyperthyroidism and ophthalmopathy. TCRdb processed the multiplex PCR reads anew with MiXCR; each CDR3 protein has one entry. The data hold 400,000 to 450,000 distinct CDR3 sequences, with about 15% observed a single time. Input material: blood. These receptors all stem from a man between 18 and 29 years old with Graves' ophthalmopathy. Each CDR3 is given without its conserved first and last residue.

v_gene	j_gene	CDR3aa
TRBV5-6	TRBJ2-7	ASTLGGGPTYEQY
TRBV4-1	TRBJ1-1	ASSLEGRDTEAF
TRBV7-2	TRBJ2-2	ASSFRPPGQGNTGELF
TRBV19	TRBJ2-4	ASRRTGLAKNIQY
TRBV7-8	TRBJ2-5	ASSPSGGRQETQY
TRBV28	TRBJ1-1	ASSFPGVGTEAF
TRBV29-1	TRBJ1-1	SVEAGMNTEAF
TRBV2	TRBJ2-5	ASIGASKQTQY
TRBV12-3/TRBV12-4	TRBJ2-1	ASSSGGPNEQF
TRBV6-1	TRBJ2-5	ASSEVQGDLETQY
TRBV10-2	TRBJ1-4	ASTSAGVRKLF
TRBV20-1	TRBJ2-1	SASRQNNEQF
TRBV6-2/TRBV6-3	TRBJ1-5	ASSYWGDSNQPQH
TRBV7-2	TRBJ2-7	ASSGGGGMYEQY
TRBV2	TRBJ1-6	ASRGRTGISSPLH
TRBV11-3	TRBJ2-3	ASSLGATSTDTQY
TRBV7-9	TRBJ1-1	ASSWAGGAEAF
TRBV29-1	TRBJ2-3	SVEGRFTDTQY
TRBV7-8	TRBJ1-6	ASSLGRLYNSPLH
TRBV7-9	TRBJ1-2	ASSGGGQDKRNYGYT
TRBV20-1	TRBJ2-7	SASPPRTDQYEQY
TRBV6-4	TRBJ2-6	ASSPSGTSGANVLT
TRBV4-3	TRBJ2-7	ASSQGAKGTGSYEQY
TRBV7-9	TRBJ1-2	ASSLGPAEGYT
TRBV5-1	TRBJ2-3	ASSSGMTADTQY
TRBV15	TRBJ2-1	ATRIGFGTSGYNEQF
TRBV20-1	TRBJ1-1	SARTGSNTEAF
TRBV5-6	TRBJ2-5	ASSWEGAGGKETQY
TRBV5-1	TRBJ2-1	ASSRQTQHLNEQF
TRBV6-1	TRBJ2-7	AVGGRLGEQY
TRBV7-3	TRBJ2-5	ASSHPPLGETQY
TRBV24-1	TRBJ2-3	ATSDLASGGRRPSTDTQY
TRBV27	TRBJ2-7	ASSHGSSAAYEQY
TRBV19	TRBJ2-1	ASSRNGRLHHEQF
TRBV27	TRBJ2-7	ASSSNGLAGRGEQY
TRBV3-1	TRBJ2-3	ASSQGLDWRPDTQY
TRBV7-3	TRBJ2-7	ASSSLAGGPVEQY
TRBV7-9	TRBJ1-2	ASSPPGNYGYT
TRBV2	TRBJ2-5	ASTGETGGAETQY
TRBV4-1	TRBJ2-3	ASSQGTLRTDTQY
TRBV24-1	TRBJ2-3	ATSDSTWTGDTQY
TRBV6-5	TRBJ2-7	ASSYSVSDSYEQY
TRBV2	TRBJ1-2	ASRGLGQGKAGYT
TRBV13	TRBJ2-7	ASTMGFPNEQY
TRBV4-1	TRBJ2-5	ASSQISGGETQY
TRBV6-2/TRBV6-3	TRBJ1-5	ASSFRGGSQPQH
TRBV18	TRBJ2-1	ASSGTGNNEQF
TRBV6-1	TRBJ2-1	ASNTDATRSYNEQF
TRBV20-1	TRBJ2-5	SARDTRGEETQY
TRBV5-1	TRBJ2-2	ASSLSADTGELF